Following are 16 T cell receptor beta chains from one sample sequenced in a study of blood T cell repertoires in COVID-19. Clones were read by immunoSEQ multiplex PCR, and TCRdb kept only the in-frame ones, dropping some. This table has roughly 220,000 clones, about 85% appearing once. Sequences were obtained from peripheral blood. The receptors were gathered from a man aged 25 to 40 with active or convalescent COVID-19.

V and J are TRBV18 and TRBJ2-1; D perhaps matches TRBD1 (5 bases). The CDR3 totals 15 residues. CDR1 and CDR2 (germline): KGHSH, LQKENI. Trimming took off 0 bases at V and 4 bases at J, with 10 bases between the two ends. CDR3 bases: TGTGCCAGCTCACCACCGAGGACACAATACAATGAGCAGTTCTTC. It specifies CASSPPRTQYNEQFF.

The chain combines TRBV6-2 or TRBV6-3 with TRBJ1-6; D remains unclear. CDR3 size: 18 residues. Germline V CDR1 and CDR2: MNHEY, SVGEGT. The germline V and J ends were trimmed by 5 bases and 5 bases, with 22 bases remaining between them. CDR3 amino acids: CASSRDQKRGLDNSPLHF. The DNA for the CDR3 is TGTGCCAGCAGTAGAGACCAGAAGAGAGGTCTTGATAATTCACCCCTCCACTTT.

As regards this clone: This sample also contains other DNA sequences that code for the same CDR3. The chain has TRBV19 and TRBJ1-6; D may be TRBD1 (6 bases). Trimming stripped 6 bases from V and 5 bases from J, with 8 bases between. CDR3 length: 13 amino acids. Germline loops: CDR1 LNHDA, CDR2 SQIVND (reference sequence). The CDR3 DNA sequence: TGTGCCAGTAGCGACAGGAATAATTCACCCCTCCACTTT. Amino acids: CASSDRNNSPLHF.

The chain uses TRBV5-6 and TRBJ1-2; 7 positions match TRBD1. Germline V CDR1 and CDR2: SGHDT, YYEEEE. The V gene end was trimmed by 6 bases and the J gene end by 8 bases; junction bases not matched to a gene: 16. CDR3 length: 15 amino acids. The CDR3 here is CASTRRGARVYGYTF. The CDR3 DNA reads as TGTGCCAGCACCCGCAGGGGGGCGCGAGTCTACGGCTACACCTTC.

The chain links TRBV6-2 or TRBV6-3 to TRBJ2-1; 9 bases agree with TRBD1. The junction had 6 bases not matched to a gene; V was cut back by 6 bases and J by 6 bases. Germline-derived CDR1 and CDR2 are MNHEY and SVGEGT. The CDR3 extends over 14 amino acids. DNA for the CDR3: TGTGCCAGCAGCGGGACAGGGTCTATCAATGAGCAGTTCTTC. Protein sequence: CASSGTGSINEQFF.

The V call is TRBV10-2, the J call TRBJ2-7, with 10 bases matching TRBD1. This CDR3 spans 14 amino acids. The V gene end was trimmed by 6 bases and the J gene end by 2 bases; junction bases not matched to a gene: 4. Germline V gives CDR1 WSHSY, CDR2 SAAADI. In DNA form, the CDR3 reads TGCGCCAGCAGGGCCGGGACAGGGGCCTACGAGCAGTACTTC. Its translation is CASRAGTGAYEQYF.

V gene TRBV5-5 combines with J gene TRBJ1-1, with no clear D. Trimming stripped 0 bases from V and 3 bases from J, with 9 bases between. The CDR3 totals 14 residues. Per the germline V gene, CDR1 is SGHKS and CDR2 is YYEKEE (reference sequence). The CDR3 sequence: CASSLGFRDTEAFF. The CDR3 DNA sequence: TGTGCCAGCAGCTTGGGGTTTCGGGACACTGAAGCTTTCTTT.

The rearrangement joins TRBV30 to TRBJ1-2; possible D gene TRBD1, 5 bases. Germline CDR1 GTSNPN, CDR2 SVGIG (reference sequence). The CDR3 length is 14 residues. The V gene lost 3 bases and the J gene lost 4 bases, with 15 bases spanning the gap. CDR3 nucleotides: TGTGCCTGGAGAGGGCAGGACACCTTCTATGGCTACACCTTC. The encoded protein is CAWRGQDTFYGYTF.

The sample holds one count of this clone. V and J are TRBV30 and TRBJ1-6; 7 bases match TRBD1. Losses at the gene ends were 0 bases for V and 2 bases for J; bases not matched to a gene: 1. The CDR3 loop spans 15 amino acids. Germline V gives CDR1 GTSNPN, CDR2 SVGIG (reference sequence). The CDR3 coding sequence is TGTGCCTGGAGTGTAGGGGGCACCTATAATTCACCCCTCCACTTT. The encoded protein is CAWSVGGTYNSPLHF.

J is TRBJ2-7 and V is TRBV7-9; D is perhaps TRBD1 (5 bases). Deletions cut 5 bases from V and 3 bases from J, with 17 bases between. The CDR3 runs to 15 residues. Germline values: CDR1 SEHNR, CDR2 FQNEAQ (reference sequence). The CDR3 spells CASSQWDGQGYEQYF. Written as DNA, the CDR3 is TGTGCCAGCAGCCAGTGGGATGGGCAGGGCTACGAGCAGTACTTC. Filled out from reference TRBV7-9 and TRBJ2-7, the complete variable domain reads DTGVSQNPRHKITKRGQNVTFRCDPISEHNRLYWYRQTLGQGPEFLTYFQNEAQLEKSRLLSDRFSAERPKGSFSTLEIQRTEQGDSAMYLCASSQWDGQGYEQYFGPGTRLTVT.

This clone was seen a single time. This sequence joins TRBV7-9 and TRBJ1-1; 9 bases fit TRBD1. The ends lost 2 bases at V and 5 bases at J; junction bases unmatched: 9. This CDR3 comprises 16 residues. Germline V gene data show CDR1 as SEHNR and CDR2 as FQNEAQ (reference sequence). CDR3 amino acids: CASSLTNRGRGTEAFF. CDR3 in DNA: TGTGCCAGCAGCTTAACGAACAGGGGGCGCGGTACTGAAGCTTTCTTT.

This clone was observed a single time. V gene TRBV30 combines with J gene TRBJ1-6, with D maybe TRBD1 (5 bases). This CDR3 region has 14 residues. The V gene lost 1 base and the J gene lost 7 bases, with 11 bases spanning the gap. Germline CDR1 and CDR2: GTSNPN and SVGIG (reference sequence). The CDR3 sequence is CAWSGPGGNSPLHF. The CDR3 DNA reads TGTGCCTGGAGTGGACCCGGGGGGAATTCACCCCTCCACTTT.

The V gene is TRBV5-5, the J gene TRBJ2-4; 9 nucleotides align to TRBD1. The CDR3 is 13 amino acids. Germline CDR1 and CDR2: SGHKS and YYEKEE (reference sequence). With V trimmed by 4 bases and J by 9 bases, 5 bases remained unmatched. CDR3: CASSPGTGLIQYF. CDR3 DNA: TGTGCCAGCAGCCCTGGGACAGGGCTCATTCAGTACTTC.

The chain uses TRBV11-2 and TRBJ2-3; 8 bases match TRBD2. The CDR3 runs 17 residues. Losses at the gene ends were 0 bases for V and 2 bases for J; bases not matched to a gene: 7. Germline loops: CDR1 SGHAT, CDR2 FQNNGV. For the CDR3, the DNA is TGTGCCAGCAGCTTAGAGCTAGCGGGTACTTTCACAGATACGCAGTATTTT. This sequence encodes CASSLELAGTFTDTQYF.

The table lists this clone with a count of one. This chain uses TRBV5-6 with TRBJ2-7, with TRBD2 matching over 8 bases. The germline V gene has CDR1 SGHDT and CDR2 YYEEEE. The CDR3 contains 17 residues. The V gene end was trimmed by 4 bases and the J gene end by 3 bases; junction bases not matched to a gene: 15. CDR3 amino acids: CASSPTLGTRFFYEQYF. Here the CDR3 DNA reads TGTGCCAGCAGCCCTACCCTGGGGACTAGGTTTTTCTACGAGCAGTACTTC. Complete variable domain (other parts from reference TRBV5-6 and TRBJ2-7): DAGVTQSPTHLIKTRGQQVTLRCSPKSGHDTVSWYQQALGQGPQFIFQYYEEEERQRGNFPDRFSGHQFPNYSSELNVNALLLGDSALYLCASSPTLGTRFFYEQYFGPGTRLTVT.

CDR3 nucleotides: TGTGCCAGCAGCTTAGTACAGGGCGCTAACTATGGCTACACCTTC. Translated: CASSLVQGANYGYTF. The rearrangement uses TRBV7-9 and TRBJ1-2; TRBD1 is a possible D gene (6 bases). Trimming cost V 1 base and J 0 bases, with 9 bases left between them. Germline V lookup: CDR1 SEHNR, CDR2 FQNEAQ (reference sequence). The CDR3 is 15 amino acids.